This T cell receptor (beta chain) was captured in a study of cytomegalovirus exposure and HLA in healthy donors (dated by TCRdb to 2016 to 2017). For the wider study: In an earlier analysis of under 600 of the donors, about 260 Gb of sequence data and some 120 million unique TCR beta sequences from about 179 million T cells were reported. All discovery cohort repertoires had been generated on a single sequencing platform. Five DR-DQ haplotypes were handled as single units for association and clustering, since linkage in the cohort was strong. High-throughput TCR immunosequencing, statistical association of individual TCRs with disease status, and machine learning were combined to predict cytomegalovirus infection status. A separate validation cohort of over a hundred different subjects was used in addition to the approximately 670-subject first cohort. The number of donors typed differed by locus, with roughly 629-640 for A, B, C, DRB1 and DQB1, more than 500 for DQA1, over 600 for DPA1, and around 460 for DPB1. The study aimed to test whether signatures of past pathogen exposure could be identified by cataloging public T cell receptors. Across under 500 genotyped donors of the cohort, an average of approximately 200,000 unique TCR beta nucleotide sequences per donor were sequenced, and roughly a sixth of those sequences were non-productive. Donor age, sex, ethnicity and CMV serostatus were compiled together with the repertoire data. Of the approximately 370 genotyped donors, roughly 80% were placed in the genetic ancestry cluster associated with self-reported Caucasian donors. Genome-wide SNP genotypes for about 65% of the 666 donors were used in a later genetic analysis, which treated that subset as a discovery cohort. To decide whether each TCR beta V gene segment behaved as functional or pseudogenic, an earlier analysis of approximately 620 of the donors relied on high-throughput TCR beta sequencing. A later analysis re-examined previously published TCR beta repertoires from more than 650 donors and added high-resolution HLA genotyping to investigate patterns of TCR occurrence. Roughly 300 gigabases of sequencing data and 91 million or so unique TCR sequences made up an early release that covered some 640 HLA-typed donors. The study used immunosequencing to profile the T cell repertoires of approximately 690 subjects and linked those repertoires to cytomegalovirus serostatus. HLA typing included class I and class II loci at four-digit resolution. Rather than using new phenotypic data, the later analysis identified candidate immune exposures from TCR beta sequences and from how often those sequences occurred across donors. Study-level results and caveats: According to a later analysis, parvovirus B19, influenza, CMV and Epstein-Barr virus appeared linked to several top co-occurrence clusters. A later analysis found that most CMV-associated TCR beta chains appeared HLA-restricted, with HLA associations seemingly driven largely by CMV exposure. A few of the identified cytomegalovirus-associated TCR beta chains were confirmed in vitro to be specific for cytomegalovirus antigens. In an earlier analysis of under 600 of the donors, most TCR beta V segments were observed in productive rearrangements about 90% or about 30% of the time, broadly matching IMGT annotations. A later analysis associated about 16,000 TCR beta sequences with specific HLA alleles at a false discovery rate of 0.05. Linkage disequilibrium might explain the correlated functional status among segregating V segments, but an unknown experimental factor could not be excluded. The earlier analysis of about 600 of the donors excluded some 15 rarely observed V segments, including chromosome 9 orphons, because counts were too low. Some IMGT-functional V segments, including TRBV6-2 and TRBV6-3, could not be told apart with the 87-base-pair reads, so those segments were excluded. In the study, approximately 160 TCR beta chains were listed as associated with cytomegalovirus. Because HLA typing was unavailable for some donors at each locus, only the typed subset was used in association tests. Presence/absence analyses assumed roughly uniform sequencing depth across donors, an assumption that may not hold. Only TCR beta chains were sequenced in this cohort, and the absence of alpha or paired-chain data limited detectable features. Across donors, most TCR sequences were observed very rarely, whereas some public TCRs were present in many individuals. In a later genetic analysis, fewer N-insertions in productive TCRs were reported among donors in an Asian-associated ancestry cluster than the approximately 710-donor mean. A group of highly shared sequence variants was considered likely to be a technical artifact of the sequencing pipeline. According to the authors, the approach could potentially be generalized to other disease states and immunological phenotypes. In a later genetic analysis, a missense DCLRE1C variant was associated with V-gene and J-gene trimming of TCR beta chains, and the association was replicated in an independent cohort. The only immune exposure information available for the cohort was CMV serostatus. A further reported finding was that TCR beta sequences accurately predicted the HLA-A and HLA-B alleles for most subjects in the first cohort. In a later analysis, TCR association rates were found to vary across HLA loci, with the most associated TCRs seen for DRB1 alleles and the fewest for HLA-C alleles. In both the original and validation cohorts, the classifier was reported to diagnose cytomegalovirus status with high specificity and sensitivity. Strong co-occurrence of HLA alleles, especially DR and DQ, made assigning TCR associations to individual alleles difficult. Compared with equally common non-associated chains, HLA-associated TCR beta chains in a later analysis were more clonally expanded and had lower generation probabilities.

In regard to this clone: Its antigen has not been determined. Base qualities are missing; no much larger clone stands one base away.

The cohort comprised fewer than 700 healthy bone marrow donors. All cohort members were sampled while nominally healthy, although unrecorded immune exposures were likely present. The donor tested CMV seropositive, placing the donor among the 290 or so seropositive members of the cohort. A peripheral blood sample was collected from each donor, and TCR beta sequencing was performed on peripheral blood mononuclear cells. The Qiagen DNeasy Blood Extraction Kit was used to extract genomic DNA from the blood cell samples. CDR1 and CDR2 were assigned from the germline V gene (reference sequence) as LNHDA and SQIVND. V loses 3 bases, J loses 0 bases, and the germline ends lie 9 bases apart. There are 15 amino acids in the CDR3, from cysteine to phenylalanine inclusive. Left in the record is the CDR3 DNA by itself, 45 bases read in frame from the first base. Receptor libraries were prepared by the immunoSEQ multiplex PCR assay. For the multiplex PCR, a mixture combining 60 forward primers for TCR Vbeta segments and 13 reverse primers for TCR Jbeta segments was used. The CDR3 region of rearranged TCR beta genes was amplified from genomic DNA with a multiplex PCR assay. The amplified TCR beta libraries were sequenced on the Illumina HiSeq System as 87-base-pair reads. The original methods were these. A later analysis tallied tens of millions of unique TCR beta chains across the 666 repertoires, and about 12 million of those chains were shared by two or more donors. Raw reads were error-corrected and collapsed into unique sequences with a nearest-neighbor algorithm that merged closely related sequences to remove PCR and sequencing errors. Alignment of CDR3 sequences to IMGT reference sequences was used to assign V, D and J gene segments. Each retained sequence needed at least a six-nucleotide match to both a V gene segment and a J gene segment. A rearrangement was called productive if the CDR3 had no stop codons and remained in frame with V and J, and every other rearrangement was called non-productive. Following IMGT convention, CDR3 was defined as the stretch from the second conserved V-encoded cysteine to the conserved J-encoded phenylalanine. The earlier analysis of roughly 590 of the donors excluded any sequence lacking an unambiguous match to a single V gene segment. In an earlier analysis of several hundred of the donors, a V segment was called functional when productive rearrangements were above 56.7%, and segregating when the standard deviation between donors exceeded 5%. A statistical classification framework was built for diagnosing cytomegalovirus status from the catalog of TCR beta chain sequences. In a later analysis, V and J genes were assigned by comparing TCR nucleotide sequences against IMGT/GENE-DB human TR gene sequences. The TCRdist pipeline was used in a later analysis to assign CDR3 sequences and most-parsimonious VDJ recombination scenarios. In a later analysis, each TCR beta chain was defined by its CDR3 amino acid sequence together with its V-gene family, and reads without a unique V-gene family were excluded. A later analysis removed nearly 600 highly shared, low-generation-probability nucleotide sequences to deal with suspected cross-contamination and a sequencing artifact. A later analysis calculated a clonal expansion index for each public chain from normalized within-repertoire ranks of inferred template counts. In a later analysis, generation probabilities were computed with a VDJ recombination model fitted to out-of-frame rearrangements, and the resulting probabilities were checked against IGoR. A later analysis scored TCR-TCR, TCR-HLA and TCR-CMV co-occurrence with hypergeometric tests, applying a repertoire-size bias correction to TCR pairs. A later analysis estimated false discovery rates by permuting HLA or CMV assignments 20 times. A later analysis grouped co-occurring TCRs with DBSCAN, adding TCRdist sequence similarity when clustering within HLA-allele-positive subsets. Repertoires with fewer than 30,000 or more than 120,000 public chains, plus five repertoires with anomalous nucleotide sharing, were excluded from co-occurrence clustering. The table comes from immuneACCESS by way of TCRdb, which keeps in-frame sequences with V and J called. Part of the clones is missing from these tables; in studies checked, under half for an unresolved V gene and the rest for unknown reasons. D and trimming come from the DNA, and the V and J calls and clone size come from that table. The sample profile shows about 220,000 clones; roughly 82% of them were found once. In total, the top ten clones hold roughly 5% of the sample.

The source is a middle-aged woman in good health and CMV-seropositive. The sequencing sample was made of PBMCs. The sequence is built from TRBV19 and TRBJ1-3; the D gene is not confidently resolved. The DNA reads TGTGCCAGTAGTATTGGACGGGGCTCTGGAAACACCATATATTTT. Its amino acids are CASSIGRGSGNTIYF.